Sequencing of this TCR beta chain was carried out in a study of blood T cell repertoires in COVID-19. The wider study: Acute-phase and convalescent COVID-19 samples originated in the United States, Italy and Spain.

Worth noting for this clone: The junction and the germline gene differ at one end; a read error may be behind it.

The table came from immunoSEQ multiplex PCR; TCRdb's copy has only in-frame clones and leaves some out. The sample holds about 150,000 clones, about 89% seen once. Germline V CDR1 and CDR2: LNHDA, SQIVND (reference sequence). This CDR3 has 14 amino acids. The sequencing input was peripheral blood. V and J are TRBV19 and TRBJ2-3, with 14 positions matching TRBD2. The receptor was derived from a man aged 50 to 59 with acute or convalescent COVID-19. The CDR3 here is CASSRLAGGRIGEF. Written as DNA, the CDR3 is TGTGCCAGTAGTCGACTAGCGGGAGGGCGCATAGGTGAATTT.